This T cell receptor beta chain originates from a study of blood T cells in healthy people across ages. V was pared by 2 bases and J by 0 bases, with 8 bases between. The CDR3 totals 13 residues. Germline CDR1 is DFQATT and CDR2 is SNEGSKA (reference sequence). Findings and limits, study-wide: In the absence of known donor CMV status, changes in expanded clonotypes were possibly confounded. Diversity of TCR beta correlated strongly with naive T cell percentage. Significant beta diversity loss was already apparent by age roughly 40, declining roughly linearly.

As regards this clonotype: No antigen is known for it.

Alongside a J-beta primer mix, a sample-barcoded 5' primer served in a second PCR lasting roughly 6 to 11 cycles. TCRdb independently ran MiXCR on the 5' RACE reads; one entry per CDR3 protein. The sample lists 500,000 to 650,000 distinct CDR3 sequences, about 27% occurring once. This same sample was also part of a study on T cells of mothers and their children.

The chain uses TRBV20-1 and TRBJ2-7; unclear D gene. Sequenced input: blood. The source is a boy younger than 10 in good health. CDR3 nucleotides: TGCAGTGCTAGATACCAAAGCTCCTACGAGCAGTACTTC. This codes for CSARYQSSYEQYF.